This is a list of T cell receptor beta chains from one sample in a study of T cells in Graves' hyperthyroidism and ophthalmopathy. TCRdb redid the calling of the multiplex PCR reads with MiXCR, one entry per CDR3 protein. The sample lists some 510,000 distinct CDR3 sequences, about 45% occurring once. Sequences were obtained from peripheral blood or thyroid tissue (not recorded which). These receptors were obtained from a woman younger than 30 with Graves' hyperthyroidism. CDR3s include the opening cysteine and the closing phenylalanine or tryptophan. The D gene is left open where the match is weak. The listing skips clone size in some rows; elsewhere it reads once, few, many or a size class.

J gene: TRBJ1-1; clone size: few; V gene: TRBV20-1; D gene: NA; CDR3 protein: CSARDGSLNTEAFF; CDR3 DNA: TGCAGTGCTAGAGATGGGTCACTTAACACTGAAGCTTTCTTT
J gene: TRBJ2-7; clone size: many; V gene: TRBV6-5; D gene: NA; CDR3 protein: CASSYPGSGAYEQYF; CDR3 DNA: TGTGCCAGCAGTTACCCCGGTAGCGGCGCCTACGAGCAGTACTTC
J gene: TRBJ1-5; clone size: once; V gene: TRBV29-1; D gene: NA; CDR3 protein: CSVTSQVGSSNQPQHF; CDR3 DNA: TGCAGCGTCACGTCCCAGGTCGGCTCCAGCAATCAGCCCCAGCATTTT
J gene: TRBJ1-2; clone size: many; V gene: TRBV7-3; D gene: NA; CDR3 protein: CASSLSTGSRDGYTF; CDR3 DNA: TGTGCCAGCAGCCTAAGTACAGGATCCAGGGATGGCTACACCTTC
J gene: TRBJ2-2; clone size: NA; V gene: TRBV4-2; D gene: NA; CDR3 protein: CASSQEAGELFF; CDR3 DNA: TGTGCCAGCAGCCAAGAGGCCGGGGAGCTGTTTTTT
J gene: TRBJ2-7; clone size: NA; V gene: TRBV12-3/TRBV12-4; D gene: TRBD2; CDR3 protein: CASSFTSGRVPPYEQYF; CDR3 DNA: TGTGCCAGCAGTTTTACTAGCGGGAGGGTGCCTCCCTACGAGCAGTACTTC
J gene: TRBJ1-2; clone size: few; V gene: TRBV14; D gene: NA; CDR3 protein: CASSQDYPNYGYTF; CDR3 DNA: TGTGCCAGCAGCCAAGATTATCCCAACTATGGCTACACCTTC
J gene: TRBJ1-5; clone size: few; V gene: TRBV7-8; D gene: NA; CDR3 protein: CASSLVPGRQPQHF; CDR3 DNA: TGTGCCAGCAGCTTAGTGCCCGGAAGGCAGCCCCAGCATTTT
J gene: TRBJ2-5; clone size: NA; V gene: TRBV10-3; D gene: NA; CDR3 protein: CASSYSIGGSETQYF; CDR3 DNA: TGTGCCAGCAGTTACTCGATTGGGGGTTCGGAGACCCAGTACTTC
J gene: TRBJ1-5; clone size: NA; V gene: TRBV2; D gene: TRBD1; CDR3 protein: CASSEGKGTGSNQPQHF; CDR3 DNA: TGTGCCAGCAGTGAAGGAAAGGGGACAGGTAGCAATCAGCCCCAGCATTTT
J gene: TRBJ2-5; clone size: many; V gene: TRBV10-3; D gene: NA; CDR3 protein: CAITPDGRETQYF; CDR3 DNA: TGTGCCATCACCCCGGACGGACGAGAGACCCAGTACTTC
J gene: TRBJ2-5; clone size: NA; V gene: TRBV15; D gene: NA; CDR3 protein: CASSRDWGSGETQYF; CDR3 DNA: TGTGCCTCCAGCAGAGATTGGGGGAGCGGAGAGACCCAGTACTTC
J gene: TRBJ1-6; clone size: few; V gene: TRBV7-9; D gene: TRBD1; CDR3 protein: CASSQEPGQGYGSPLHF; CDR3 DNA: TGTGCCAGCAGCCAAGAGCCGGGACAGGGGTATGGTTCACCCCTCCACTTT
J gene: TRBJ1-3; clone size: many; V gene: TRBV25-1; D gene: TRBD1; CDR3 protein: CASSDGRGRYSSGNTIYF; CDR3 DNA: TGTGCCAGCAGTGACGGCAGGGGGAGATACAGCTCTGGAAACACCATATATTTT
J gene: TRBJ2-7; clone size: NA; V gene: TRBV2; D gene: TRBD2; CDR3 protein: CASRPDRAGAYEQYF; CDR3 DNA: TGTGCCAGCAGACCCGACCGAGCGGGAGCCTACGAGCAGTACTTC
J gene: TRBJ1-1; clone size: NA; V gene: TRBV10-3; D gene: NA; CDR3 protein: CASSLGPTVNTEAFF; CDR3 DNA: TGTGCCAGCAGCTTGGGTCCTACGGTGAACACTGAAGCTTTCTTT
J gene: TRBJ1-1; clone size: once; V gene: TRBV20-1; D gene: NA; CDR3 protein: CSAAVGNTEAFF; CDR3 DNA: TGCAGTGCCGCTGTAGGGAACACTGAAGCTTTCTTT
J gene: TRBJ1-2; clone size: NA; V gene: TRBV29-1; D gene: NA; CDR3 protein: CSAWTSGFDGYTF; CDR3 DNA: TGCAGCGCCTGGACATCTGGGTTTGATGGCTACACCTTC
J gene: TRBJ1-4; clone size: NA; V gene: TRBV7-9; D gene: NA; CDR3 protein: CASSFDSRNEKLFF; CDR3 DNA: TGTGCCAGCAGCTTTGACAGCCGTAATGAAAAACTGTTTTTT
J gene: TRBJ2-7; clone size: NA; V gene: TRBV19; D gene: TRBD1; CDR3 protein: CASREGQGIYEQYF; CDR3 DNA: TGTGCCAGTAGAGAGGGACAGGGAATCTACGAGCAGTACTTC
J gene: TRBJ2-1; clone size: NA; V gene: TRBV25-1; D gene: NA; CDR3 protein: CASRKGHPGQFF; CDR3 DNA: TGTGCCAGCAGGAAAGGACACCCAGGGCAGTTCTTC
J gene: TRBJ2-7; clone size: NA; V gene: TRBV7-9; D gene: NA; CDR3 protein: CASSPGVVRGEQYF; CDR3 DNA: TGTGCCAGCAGCCCCGGGGTAGTTCGGGGGGAGCAGTACTTC
J gene: TRBJ1-6; clone size: NA; V gene: TRBV2; D gene: NA; CDR3 protein: CASCQQENSPLHF; CDR3 DNA: TGTGCCAGTTGTCAACAGGAGAATTCACCCCTCCACTTT
J gene: TRBJ1-1; clone size: many; V gene: TRBV29-1; D gene: NA; CDR3 protein: CSVEVGNTEAFF; CDR3 DNA: TGCAGCGTTGAAGTAGGGAACACTGAAGCTTTCTTT
J gene: TRBJ1-5; clone size: NA; V gene: TRBV24-1; D gene: NA; CDR3 protein: CATSDGLGLGSNQPQHF; CDR3 DNA: TGTGCCACCAGTGACGGTCTGGGCCTGGGAAGCAATCAGCCCCAGCATTTT
J gene: TRBJ1-4; clone size: NA; V gene: TRBV25-1; D gene: NA; CDR3 protein: CASGTDATNEKLFF; CDR3 DNA: TGTGCCAGCGGTACGGACGCAACTAATGAAAAACTGTTTTTT
J gene: TRBJ2-2; clone size: NA; V gene: TRBV29-1; D gene: NA; CDR3 protein: CSVARAGGVHTGELFF; CDR3 DNA: TGCAGCGTTGCCCGGGCTGGGGGTGTCCACACCGGGGAGCTGTTTTTT
J gene: TRBJ2-5; clone size: many; V gene: TRBV24-1; D gene: NA; CDR3 protein: CATSDWGRGAGETQYF; CDR3 DNA: TGTGCCACCAGTGATTGGGGCCGAGGGGCGGGGGAGACCCAGTACTTC
J gene: TRBJ2-2; clone size: few; V gene: TRBV19; D gene: NA; CDR3 protein: CASSILDTGELFF; CDR3 DNA: TGTGCCAGTAGTATTCTTGATACCGGGGAGCTGTTTTTT
J gene: TRBJ2-6; clone size: NA; V gene: TRBV10-3; D gene: NA; CDR3 protein: CAISEGSGANVLAF; CDR3 DNA: TGTGCCATCAGTGAGGGCTCTGGGGCCAACGTCCTGGCTTTC
J gene: TRBJ1-3; clone size: many; V gene: TRBV12-3/TRBV12-4; D gene: NA; CDR3 protein: CASKADTIYF; CDR3 DNA: TGTGCCAGCAAAGCGGACACCATATATTTT
J gene: TRBJ2-7; clone size: NA; V gene: TRBV24-1; D gene: TRBD2; CDR3 protein: CATSSGDIYEQYF; CDR3 DNA: TGTGCCACCTCTAGCGGAGATATCTACGAGCAGTACTTC
J gene: TRBJ2-7; clone size: NA; V gene: TRBV24-1; D gene: TRBD1; CDR3 protein: CATSEPGTGGRDEQYF; CDR3 DNA: TGTGCCACCAGTGAACCCGGGACAGGGGGTAGGGACGAGCAGTACTTC
J gene: TRBJ2-5; clone size: NA; V gene: TRBV15; D gene: NA; CDR3 protein: CATSSALIWETQYF; CDR3 DNA: TGTGCCACCAGCAGTGCCCTCATCTGGGAGACCCAGTACTTC
J gene: TRBJ1-2; clone size: many; V gene: TRBV7-9; D gene: NA; CDR3 protein: CASGGSYGYTF; CDR3 DNA: TGTGCCAGCGGGGGAAGCTATGGCTACACCTTC